This entry describes one T cell receptor (beta chain). Its target is not known. The data originate from a study of shared clonotypes between healthy human individuals. About the study: Each donor's CD8 memory used one plate, CD8 naive two, each CD4 subset three.

The CDR3 totals 14 residues. An assay was performed, and its level was deep. The data were produced by immunoSEQ multiplex PCR, yet TCRdb's version contains in-frame clones alone and is incomplete. The sample lists around 2,000,000 clones; 85% to 95% were seen once. General study findings and limits: Researchers sampled only blood; tissue repertoires likely differ. An anticipated effect of sequencing depth on clonotype sharing among donors was recognized.

This chain joins TRBV21-1 and TRBJ2-7; the D call of TRBD2 is as the table states it, not checked on the DNA. TRBV21-1 is a known pseudogene. Sequenced sample: naive CD4+ T cells sorted from blood. Specified subset: CD45RA+ positively selected. The clonotype comes from a man aged 18 to 29 in good health. The CDR3: CASSPEVRGDEQYF. Here the CDR3 DNA reads TGTGCCAGCAGTCCGGAAGTACGGGGGGACGAGCAGTACTTC.